This T cell receptor (beta chain) was obtained from a study of T cells in Graves' hyperthyroidism and ophthalmopathy. Study results and limitations: Also found in blood were most expanded thyroid clonotypes above 0.001.

The V and J ends lost 0 bases and 8 bases respectively, with 13 bases between them. CDR1 and CDR2 from the germline V gene are DFQATT and SNEGSKA (reference sequence). The CDR3 covers 14 residues. Hyperthyroidism of Graves' type that showed no ophthalmopathy progression within 18 months was stable. Uncontrolled infection, other autoimmune disease, pregnancy or lactation led to exclusion. Amplification yielded TCR beta CDR3 regions, with RNA transcripts as the source. The TCR CDR3 was amplified in a first-round RT-PCR using the HTBI primer set. TCRdb ran MiXCR on the multiplex PCR reads and lists one entry per CDR3 protein. Of about 320,000 distinct CDR3 sequences detected, 16% appear once; the ten largest clones hold roughly 33%. Regarding this clonotype: Its antigen is still unknown.

Sequenced material: blood. This TCR was sampled from a man aged 25-45 years with Graves' hyperthyroidism. The chain combines TRBV20-1 with TRBJ1-4; D remains ambiguous. As DNA, the CDR3 is TGCAGTGCTAGAGATGAAGAGACCCGGGAAAAACTGTTTTTT. It translates to CSARDEETREKLFF.